These T cell receptor beta chains were read from a single sample in a study of PD-L1 blockade in urothelial cancer. The protocol was immunoSEQ multiplex PCR, while the TCRdb copy is restricted to in-frame clones and leaves out a portion. The sample contains fewer than 65,000 clones, roughly 89% of which appear only once. The material was PBMCs, obtained around atezolizumab (anti-PD-L1) treatment. The receptors originated from a woman in her fifties or sixties with urothelial cancer. CDR3s include the opening cysteine and the closing phenylalanine or tryptophan. A D gene is named only where the DNA matches it firmly. The size of a clone is reported for some rows only, either as once, few or many, or as a class for expanded clones.

>.|.|TRBV5-1|TRBJ2-5
CASSLGQGLQETQYF
TGCGCCAGCAGCTTGGGACAGGGACTCCAAGAGACCCAGTACTTC
>.|TRBD1|TRBV7-9|TRBJ1-2
CASTPSGQGYGYTF
TGTGCCAGCACACCTTCTGGACAGGGCTATGGCTACACCTTC
>.|TRBD2|TRBV18|TRBJ2-3
CASSRERGDTDTQYF
TGTGCCAGCTCACGAGAGCGGGGAGACACAGATACGCAGTATTTT
>.|.|TRBV19|TRBJ1-5
CASSIGRNSNQPQHF
TGTGCCAGTAGTATAGGGAGAAATAGCAATCAGCCCCAGCATTTT
>.|.|TRBV28|TRBJ2-4
CASTLSFGIQYF
TGTGCCAGCACACTATCGTTCGGCATTCAGTACTTC
>.|TRBD1|TRBV6-1|TRBJ1-4
CASSEDRRTGGLTNEKLFF
TGTGCCAGCAGTGAAGACCGCAGGACAGGGGGGTTGACTAATGAAAAACTGTTTTTT
>.|TRBD1|TRBV27|TRBJ2-1
CASSPRTGFLDYEQFF
TGTGCCAGCAGTCCACGGACAGGGTTTTTAGACTATGAGCAGTTCTTC
>.|TRBD2|TRBV4-3|TRBJ2-2
CASSRVGLAGGPVTGELFF
TGCGCCAGCAGCCGCGTCGGACTAGCGGGGGGGCCGGTCACCGGGGAGCTGTTTTTT
>few|.|TRBV7-6|TRBJ2-3
CASSLAGRGARDTQYF
TGTGCCAGCAGCTTAGCGGGTCGCGGGGCCCGGGATACGCAGTATTTT
>.|.|TRBV27|TRBJ1-3
CASSSLDRLSGNTIYF
TGTGCCAGCAGTTCGCTAGACAGACTTTCTGGAAACACCATATATTTT
>.|.|TRBV30|TRBJ1-5
CAWSVGQSEEPQHF
TGTGCCTGGAGTGTCGGTCAGTCGGAGGAGCCCCAGCATTTT
>.|TRBD2|TRBV7-9|TRBJ2-1
CASSLVLAGVYNEQFF
TGTGCCAGCAGCTTAGTTCTAGCGGGGGTTTACAATGAGCAGTTCTTC
>.|.|TRBV20-1|TRBJ2-1
CSAPALNEQFF
TGCAGTGCTCCCGCGTTGAATGAGCAGTTCTTC
>.|.|TRBV1|TRBJ1-2
CTSSLTPYRVRYGYTF
TGCACCAGCAGCCTAACCCCATACAGGGTACGGTATGGCTACACCTTC
>.|.|TRBV7-8|TRBJ2-7
CASSFSVYSYEQYF
TGTGCCAGCAGCTTTAGCGTATACTCCTACGAGCAGTACTTC
>.|.|TRBV9|TRBJ2-3
CASSVDNEDTQYF
TGTGCCAGCAGCGTAGATAACGAGGATACGCAGTATTTT
>few|TRBD2|TRBV18|TRBJ2-7
CASSPRLAGADEQYF
TGTGCCAGCTCCCCTAGACTAGCGGGAGCCGACGAGCAGTACTTC
>.|.|TRBV19|TRBJ2-7
CASSMVGAYEQYF
TGTGCCAGTAGTATGGTCGGTGCCTACGAGCAGTACTTC
>once|.|TRBV7-3|TRBJ2-3
CASSPGTLTDTQYF
TGTGCCAGCAGTCCCGGGACTCTCACAGATACGCAGTATTTT
>few|.|TRBV7-9|TRBJ2-1
CASSLVLDNEQFF
TGTGCCAGCAGCTTGGTACTGGACAATGAGCAGTTCTTC
>.|.|TRBV19|TRBJ2-5
CASGGITGNVQETQYF
TGTGCCAGCGGTGGGATAACAGGGAACGTTCAAGAGACCCAGTACTTC
>.|.|TRBV7-9|TRBJ1-1
CASSLEVGPAFF
TGTGCCAGCAGCTTAGAGGTGGGCCCAGCTTTCTTT
>.|.|TRBV18|TRBJ1-2
CASSPSQGSYGYTF
TGTGCCAGCTCACCATCACAGGGAAGCTATGGCTACACCTTC
>few|TRBD1|TRBV4-1|TRBJ1-1
CASSHNRGNTEAFF
TGCGCCAGCAGCCACAACAGGGGGAACACTGAAGCTTTCTTT
>.|.|TRBV13|TRBJ2-7
CASSNSRGAYEQYF
TGTGCCAGCAGCAACAGCAGGGGGGCTTACGAGCAGTACTTC
>.|TRBD1|TRBV11-1|TRBJ1-2
CASSLAGTENYGYTF
TGTGCCAGCAGCTTAGCCGGGACAGAGAACTATGGCTACACCTTC
>once|.|TRBV7-2|TRBJ2-2
CASSLGSGLGTGELFF
TGTGCCAGCAGCTTAGGATCAGGGTTGGGCACCGGGGAGCTGTTTTTT
>.|.|TRBV6-6|TRBJ1-5
CASSYSQGGFQPQHF
TGTGCCAGCAGTTACAGCCAGGGAGGGTTTCAGCCCCAGCATTTT
>few|.|TRBV18|TRBJ2-7
CASSPPVPYEQYF
TGTGCCAGCTCACCACCCGTCCCCTACGAGCAGTACTTC
>.|TRBD1|TRBV7-6|TRBJ2-7
CASSPGGRGLVYEQYF
TGTGCCAGCAGCCCGGGTGGCAGGGGGCTGGTATACGAGCAGTACTTC
>.|.|TRBV5-4|TRBJ1-1
CASSTQRLEEAFF
TGTGCCAGCAGCACCCAGAGGTTGGAAGAAGCTTTCTTT
>once|TRBD2|TRBV6-1|TRBJ2-7
CASSLRSGGLYEQYF
TGTGCCAGCAGTTTACGTAGCGGGGGTCTTTACGAGCAGTACTTC
>.|.|TRBV20-1|TRBJ2-1
CSASIPEQFF
TGCAGTGCTAGTATCCCTGAGCAGTTCTTC
>.|TRBD1|TRBV5-1|TRBJ2-5
CASSSMTGQETQYF
TGCGCCAGCAGCTCCATGACAGGGCAAGAGACCCAGTACTTC
>.|TRBD2|TRBV5-1|TRBJ2-7
CASSWASGGAYEQYF
TGCGCCAGCAGCTGGGCTAGCGGGGGGGCCTACGAGCAGTACTTC
>.|.|TRBV11-2|TRBJ1-5
CASSLEGLNQPQHF
TGTGCCAGCAGCTTAGAAGGACTCAATCAGCCCCAGCATTTT
>.|.|TRBV11-2|TRBJ1-3
CASSPESSLRNTIYF
TGTGCCAGCAGCCCCGAATCTTCGCTAAGAAACACCATATATTTT
>.|TRBD1|TRBV7-8|TRBJ1-6
CASSKRTGEDSPLHF
TGTGCCAGCAGCAAAAGGACAGGGGAGGATTCACCCCTCCACTTT